These 4 T cell receptor beta chains originate from one sample sequenced in a study of cytotoxic CD8 clonotypes in ibrutinib-treated CLL. The protocol was immunoSEQ multiplex PCR, while the TCRdb copy is restricted to in-frame clones and leaves out a portion. Counted here are 200,000 to 250,000 clones, just under 80% occurring once; the ten biggest clones make up over 10%. The sample here was PBMCs, taken after 12 months of ibrutinib treatment. These receptors came from a human donor with chronic lymphocytic leukemia.

The chain couples TRBV5-1 to TRBJ1-5; 9 bases map to TRBD1. The CDR3 consists of 15 residues. J gave up 3 bases and V 4 bases, and 5 bases lay outside the gene matches. Germline-derived CDR1 and CDR2 are SGHRS and YFSETQ. In nucleotides, the CDR3 is TGCGCCAGCAGCCCACAGGGGGCCTACAATCAGCCCCAGCATTTT. This sequence encodes CASSPQGAYNQPQHF.

This clone showed up just a few times. The chain links TRBV7-9 to TRBJ2-1; 7 bases are a match to TRBD2. Germline loops: CDR1 SEHNR, CDR2 FQNEAQ (reference sequence). CDR3 size: 11 residues. Trimming at V came to 5 bases and at J to 11 bases, leaving 3 bases not matched to a gene. CDR3: CASSPLAQQFF. The CDR3 bases are TGTGCCAGCAGCCCACTAGCGCAGCAGTTCTTC. Supplemented by reference TRBV7-9 and TRBJ2-1, the full variable domain reads DTGVSQNPRHKITKRGQNVTFRCDPISEHNRLYWYRQTLGQGPEFLTYFQNEAQLEKSRLLSDRFSAERPKGSFSTLEIQRTEQGDSAMYLCASSPLAQQFFGPGTRLTVL.

V usage is TRBV15 and J usage is TRBJ1-6; a possible D gene is TRBD1 (5 bases). The V and J ends lost 0 bases and 12 bases respectively, with 24 bases between them. The CDR3 is 18 residues long. Germline V gives CDR1 LNHNV, CDR2 YYDKDF (reference sequence). The DNA for the CDR3 is TGTGCCACCAGCAGAGATCCCCAAAAAATGACGGCTGGACAACCCCTCCACTTT. Translating it yields CATSRDPQKMTAGQPLHF.

This clone turned up a few times. The chain links TRBV6-4 to TRBJ1-2; D gene uncertain. Germline CDR1 and CDR2: MRHNA and SNTAGT. V lost 7 bases, J lost 3 bases, and 3 bases lay in between. The CDR3 contains 10 residues. The DNA of the CDR3 is TGTGCCAGCAATCACTATGGCTACACCTTC. This codes for CASNHYGYTF.